The 19 T cell receptor beta chains below come from one sample, sequenced in a study of blood T cell repertoires in COVID-19. Libraries were prepared by immunoSEQ multiplex PCR; TCRdb keeps only in-frame clonotypes and omits some of them. The sample includes roughly 97,000 clones, about 90% of them seen just once. Sequencing was done on a sample of peripheral blood. All receptors come from a man aged 45-60 years with acute or convalescent COVID-19.

The J gene is TRBJ2-5, the V gene TRBV24-1; possibly TRBD1 for D (6 bases). Deletions cut 3 bases from V and 2 bases from J, with 12 bases between. The V gene's germline CDR1 is KGHDR and CDR2 SFDVKD. This CDR3 spans 15 amino acids. The CDR3, as DNA: TGTGCCACCAGTGATCCTACAGGGTTACAAGAGACCCAGTACTTC. It specifies CATSDPTGLQETQYF.

The gene calls are TRBV4-2 and TRBJ2-1; 7 bases match TRBD1. Germline loops: CDR1 LGHNA, CDR2 YNFKEQ. This CDR3 comprises 16 residues. J was trimmed by 4 bases and V by 1 base; bases with no gene match: 7. The CDR3 is CASSQGSTGNYNEQFF. In DNA, the CDR3 is TGTGCCAGCAGCCAAGGCTCGACAGGGAATTACAATGAGCAGTTCTTC.

V is TRBV9 and J is TRBJ2-7; 8 bases are shared with TRBD2. CDR3 length equals 16 residues. Germline CDR1 reads SGDLS; CDR2 reads YYNGEE. Trimming removed 3 bases from V and 5 bases from J; junction bases left unmatched: 13. DNA of the CDR3: TGTGCCAGCAGCGCCCGTGGGGGGAGCGGGAGCAACGAGCAGTACTTC. This translates into CASSARGGSGSNEQYF.

The chain uses TRBV30 and TRBJ2-7; a possible D gene is TRBD1 (6 bases). V was shortened by 0 bases and J by 2 bases, with 14 bases between the two germline ends. Germline loops: CDR1 GTSNPN, CDR2 SVGIG (reference sequence). The CDR3 is 15 amino acids. The CDR3 region has the DNA TGTGCCTGGAGTGTATTGCAGGGGAAAACCTACGAGCAGTACTTC. Its translation is CAWSVLQGKTYEQYF.

This clone was detected only once. The V gene is TRBV5-1, the J gene TRBJ2-3; 8 bases align to TRBD1. Trimming at V came to 1 base and at J to 6 bases, leaving 4 bases not matched to a gene. Germline-derived CDR1 and CDR2 are SGHRS and YFSETQ. This CDR3 spans 14 amino acids. In nucleotides, the CDR3 is TGCGCCAGCAGCTTGCTGCAGGGGGCGGATACGCAGTATTTT. Encoded protein: CASSLLQGADTQYF.

The V gene is TRBV18, the J gene TRBJ2-7, with a tentative D call TRBD2 (5 bases). Trimming took 2 bases from V and 0 from J, leaving 26 bases between them. The CDR3 runs to 20 residues. CDR1 and CDR2 (germline): KGHSH, LQKENI. CDR3 nucleotide sequence: TGTGCCAGCTCACCATTGAATATCCAAGCGGCCCGAAGGAGCTCCTACGAGCAGTACTTC. This translates into CASSPLNIQAARRSSYEQYF.

The CDR3 coding sequence is TGTGCCAGCAGCGCCCTACCTGGGGCCAACGTCCTGACTTTC. Translating gives CASSALPGANVLTF. The rearrangement uses TRBV9 and TRBJ2-6; unclear D gene. The germline V gene encodes CDR1 SGDLS and CDR2 YYNGEE. There are 14 residues in the CDR3. Trimming shortened V by 3 bases and J by 2 bases, and 6 bases separated the two germline ends.

V and J are TRBV5-1 and TRBJ1-2; 7 nucleotides align to TRBD1. The germline gives CDR1 SGHRS, CDR2 YFSETQ. The length of the CDR3 is 15 residues. V lost 4 bases and J lost 0; bases outside the gene matches: 6. The CDR3 loop is CASSPSGTANYGYTF. The CDR3 DNA follows: TGCGCCAGCAGCCCCTCAGGGACAGCTAACTATGGCTACACCTTC.

V is TRBV6-6 and J is TRBJ2-1; tentative D call: TRBD2 (6 bases). The CDR3 is 12 amino acids. V lost 7 bases to trimming and J lost 10 bases, with 14 bases between them. Germline V gives CDR1 MNHNY, CDR2 SVGAGI (reference sequence). CDR3 sequence: CASTPNREEQFF. In DNA form, the CDR3 reads TGTGCCAGCACACCGAACCGGGAGGAGCAGTTCTTC.

The rearrangement uses TRBV24-1 and TRBJ2-1; TRBD2 agrees at 8 bases. The CDR3 totals 13 residues. CDR1 is KGHDR, CDR2 SFDVKD, per germline. The DNA of the CDR3 is TGTGTCCGCCCCGAGCGGGAGAAAAATGAGCAGTTCTTC. Translation: CVRPEREKNEQFF.

The chain joins TRBV4-2 to TRBJ1-6; maybe TRBD1 (5 bases). CDR3 length equals 15 residues. Between the trimmed V and J ends, which lost 1 base and 10 bases, there was a span of 14 bases. Per germline, CDR1 LGHNA and CDR2 YNFKEQ. This CDR3 reads CASSQGGGVWSPLHF. DNA for the CDR3: TGTGCCAGCAGCCAAGGCGGAGGGGTATGGTCACCCCTCCACTTT.

This sequence joins TRBV6-1 and TRBJ2-7; 10 bases are shared with TRBD2. V shed 3 bases and J 2 bases; nucleotides not matched to a gene: 4. This CDR3 has 15 amino acids. The germline gives CDR1 MNHNS, CDR2 SASEGT. This chain's CDR3 is CASSDLAGAAYEQYF. The CDR3 region has the DNA TGTGCCAGCAGTGATCTAGCGGGAGCGGCCTACGAGCAGTACTTC.

The chain carries TRBV24-1 and TRBJ2-3; 7 positions match TRBD2. The V gene's germline CDR1 is KGHDR and CDR2 SFDVKD. The CDR3 extends over 14 amino acids. V was pared by 1 base and J by 8 bases, with 5 bases of the junction left unmatched. CDR3 nucleotide sequence: TGTGCCACCAGTGATTTTTTCTCGGGGGGTACGCAGTATTTT. Amino acids: CATSDFFSGGTQYF.

This chain uses TRBV5-1 with TRBJ2-1; TRBD2 agrees at 8 bases. The CDR3 is 16 amino acids. V shed 0 bases and J 7 bases; nucleotides not matched to a gene: 9. Germline CDR1 is SGHRS and CDR2 is YFSETQ. CDR3 region: CASSLATGGPPNEQFF. The CDR3 coding sequence is TGCGCCAGCAGCTTGGCCACGGGAGGGCCCCCGAATGAGCAGTTCTTC.

This clone is a singleton in its sample. The chain uses TRBV3-1 (or the pseudogene TRBV3-2) and TRBJ2-1; D gene ambiguous. The CDR3 consists of 11 residues. The germline V gene encodes CDR1 LGHDT and CDR2 YNNKEL (reference sequence). V gave up 4 bases and J gave up 6 bases, with 4 bases separating them. CDR3 sequence: CASSLSNEQFF. The CDR3 DNA is TGTGCCAGCAGCCTTAGCAATGAGCAGTTCTTC.

The V call is TRBV30, the J call TRBJ2-1; 9 bases line up with TRBD2. The J segment lost 4 bases and the V segment lost 3 bases, leaving 1 base of the junction unmatched. Germline CDR1 and CDR2: GTSNPN and SVGIG (reference sequence). The CDR3 is 13 amino acids. The CDR3 nucleotides read TGTGCCTGGAGCACTAGCGGGTACAATGAGCAGTTCTTC. Translated: CAWSTSGYNEQFF.

The gene calls are TRBV9 and TRBJ1-6; maybe TRBD1 (5 bases). Germline V gene sequence: CDR1 SGDLS, CDR2 YYNGEE. The CDR3 is 14 amino acids. V shed 7 bases and J shed 7 bases, with 15 bases lying between them. CDR3 nucleotides: TGTGCCAGCCAGGCGGGGCCCGCGAATTCACCCCTCCACTTT. Protein sequence: CASQAGPANSPLHF.

The genes are TRBV5-1 and TRBJ2-2; 7 nucleotides align to TRBD2. V gave up 6 bases and J gave up 1 base; unmatched junction bases: 12. Germline CDR1 and CDR2: SGHRS and YFSETQ. This CDR3 is built from 17 residues. In nucleotides, the CDR3 is TGCGCCAGCACTAGGACCCTGACGGGGGGGAACACCGGGGAGCTGTTTTTT. It yields the protein CASTRTLTGGNTGELFF.

The chain carries TRBV7-9 and TRBJ2-5, with TRBD2 matching over 11 bases. Germline CDR1 and CDR2: SEHNR and FQNEAQ (reference sequence). CDR3 length: 15 residues. V was pared by 3 bases and J by 2 bases, with 2 bases of the junction left unmatched. Here the CDR3 reads CASSFRLAGQETQYF. In DNA form, the CDR3 reads TGTGCCAGCAGCTTCCGACTAGCGGGGCAAGAGACCCAGTACTTC.